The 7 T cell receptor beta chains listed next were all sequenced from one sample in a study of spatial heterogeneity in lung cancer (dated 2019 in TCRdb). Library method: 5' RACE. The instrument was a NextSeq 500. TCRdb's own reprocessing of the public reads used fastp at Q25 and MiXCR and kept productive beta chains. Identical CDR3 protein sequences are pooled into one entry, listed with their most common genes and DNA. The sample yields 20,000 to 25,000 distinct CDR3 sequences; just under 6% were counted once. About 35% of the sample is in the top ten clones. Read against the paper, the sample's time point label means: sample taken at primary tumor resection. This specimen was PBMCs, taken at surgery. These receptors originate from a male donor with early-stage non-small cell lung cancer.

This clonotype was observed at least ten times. CDR3 region: CASTPSGPSTDTQYF. The CDR3, as DNA: TGCGCCAGCACCCCTAGCGGACCTAGCACAGATACGCAGTATTTT. This chain joins TRBV5-1 and TRBJ2-3, with 7 bases aligning to TRBD2. The CDR3 has 15 residues. Germline CDR1 and CDR2: SGHRS and YFSETQ. V dropped 6 bases and J dropped 0; count of bases not matched to a gene: 7.

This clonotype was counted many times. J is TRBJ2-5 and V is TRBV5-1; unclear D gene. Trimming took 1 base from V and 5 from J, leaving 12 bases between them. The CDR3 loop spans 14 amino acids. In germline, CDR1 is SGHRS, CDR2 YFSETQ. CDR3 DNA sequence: TGCGCCAGCAGCTTGAGTGTTCGTGAGGAGACCCAGTACTTC. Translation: CASSLSVREETQYF. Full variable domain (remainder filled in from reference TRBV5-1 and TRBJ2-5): KAGVTQTPRYLIKTRGQQVTLSCSPISGHRSVSWYQQTPGQGLQFLFEYFSETQRNKGNFPGRFSGRQFSNSRSEMNVSTLELGDSALYLCASSLSVREETQYFGPGTRLLVL.

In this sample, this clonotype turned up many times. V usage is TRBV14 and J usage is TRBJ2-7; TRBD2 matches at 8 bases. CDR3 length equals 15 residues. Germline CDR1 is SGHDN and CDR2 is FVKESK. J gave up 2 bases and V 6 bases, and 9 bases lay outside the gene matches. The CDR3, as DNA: TGTGCCAGCAGTGGCCAGCCGGGACTAGCCTACGAGCAGTACTTC. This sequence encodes CASSGQPGLAYEQYF.

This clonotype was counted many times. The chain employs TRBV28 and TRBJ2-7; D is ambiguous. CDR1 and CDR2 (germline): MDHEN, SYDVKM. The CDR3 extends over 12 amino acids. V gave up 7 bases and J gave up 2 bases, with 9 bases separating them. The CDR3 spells CASTAAPYEQYF. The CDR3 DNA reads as TGTGCCAGCACTGCAGCCCCCTACGAGCAGTACTTC.

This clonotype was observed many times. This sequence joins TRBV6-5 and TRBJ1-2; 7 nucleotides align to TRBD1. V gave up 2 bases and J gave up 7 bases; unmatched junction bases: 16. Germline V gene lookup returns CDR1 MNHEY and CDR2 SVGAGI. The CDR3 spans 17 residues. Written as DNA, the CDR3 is TGTGCCAGCAGTTACCAGGGACAGCGAGGGACCTTGATTGGCTACACCTTC. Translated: CASSYQGQRGTLIGYTF.

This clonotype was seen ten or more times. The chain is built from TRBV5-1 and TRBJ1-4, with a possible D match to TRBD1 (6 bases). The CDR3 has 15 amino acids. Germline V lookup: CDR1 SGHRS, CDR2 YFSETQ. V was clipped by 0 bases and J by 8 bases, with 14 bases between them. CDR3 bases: TGCGCCAGCAGCTTGGACGGCAGGGGTGGGGAAAAACTGTTTTTT. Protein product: CASSLDGRGGEKLFF.

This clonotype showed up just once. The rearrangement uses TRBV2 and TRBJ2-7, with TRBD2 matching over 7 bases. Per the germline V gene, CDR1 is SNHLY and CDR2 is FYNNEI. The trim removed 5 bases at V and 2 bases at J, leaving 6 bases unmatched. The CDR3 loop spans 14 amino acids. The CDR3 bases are TGTGCCAGCAGTCTACTAGCGCTTACCTACGAGCAGTACTTC. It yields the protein CASSLLALTYEQYF.